The 32 T cell receptor beta chains given below trace back to one sample, sequenced in a study of blood T cell repertoires in COVID-19. Assay used: immunoSEQ multiplex PCR; TCRdb lists only in-frame clones, some missing. The sample includes some 160,000 clones, 88% of them seen just once. Material for sequencing was peripheral blood. These TCRs come from a man aged 50-59 years who had recovered from COVID-19.

The rearrangement joins TRBV7-2 to TRBJ2-4; D call uncertain. CDR1 is SGHTA, CDR2 FQGNSA, per germline. V was shortened by 1 base and J by 9 bases, with 13 bases between the two germline ends. The CDR3 extends over 14 amino acids. CDR3 sequence (DNA): TGTGCCAGCAGCTTAGGGGCAGGAAGTGTCATTCAGTACTTC. Translated: CASSLGAGSVIQYF.

With respect to this clone: Other nucleotide sequences in the sample specify the same CDR3. The rearrangement links TRBV27 to TRBJ2-1; 8 bases map to TRBD2. V trimming: 3 bases; J trimming: 4 bases; junction bases outside the gene matches: 8. The CDR3 covers 16 residues. CDR1 and CDR2 (germline): MNHEY, SMNVEV (reference sequence). Written as DNA, the CDR3 is TGTGCCAGCAGTTTGGCGGCGGGGGGAGGGTACAATGAGCAGTTCTTC. This sequence encodes CASSLAAGGGYNEQFF.

The CDR3 here is CATSTTSGRATEQFF. The CDR3 bases are TGTGCCACCAGCACGACTAGCGGGAGGGCTACTGAGCAGTTCTTC. This chain joins TRBV15 and TRBJ2-1; TRBD2 matches 14 bases. CDR3 size: 15 residues. In germline, CDR1 is LNHNV, CDR2 YYDKDF (reference sequence). Trimming removed 4 bases from V and 9 bases from J; junction bases left unmatched: 5.

V is TRBV7-2 and J is TRBJ1-2, with 8 bases matching TRBD1. Germline CDR1 reads SGHTA; CDR2 reads FQGNSA. The V and J ends lost 5 bases and 4 bases, in that order; junction bases with no gene match: 3. The CDR3 totals 13 residues. The CDR3 here is CASSPGQGYGYTF. Written as DNA, the CDR3 is TGTGCCAGCAGCCCCGGACAGGGCTATGGCTACACCTTC. Full variable domain (remainder filled in from reference TRBV7-2 and TRBJ1-2): GAGVSQSPSNKVTEKGKDVELRCDPISGHTALYWYRQSLGQGLEFLIYFQGNSAPDKSGLPSDRFSAERTGGSVSTLTIQRTQQEDSAVYLCASSPGQGYGYTFGSGTRLTVV.

The V and J genes are TRBV27 and TRBJ2-7; TRBD1 agrees at 10 bases. CDR3 length equals 14 residues. With 5 bases clipped from V and 4 bases from J, the junction kept 5 bases outside the gene matches. The germline V gene has CDR1 MNHEY and CDR2 SMNVEV (reference sequence). CDR3 loop: CASSKTGGSYEQYF. The DNA for the CDR3 is TGTGCCAGCAGTAAGACAGGGGGCAGTTACGAGCAGTACTTC.

The chain employs TRBV18 and TRBJ2-7; D perhaps matches TRBD1 (5 bases). The CDR3 totals 15 residues. Germline-derived CDR1 and CDR2 are KGHSH and LQKENI. Trimming shortened V by 1 base and J by 5 bases, and 15 bases separated the two germline ends. CDR3 coding DNA: TGTGCCAGCTCACCACGCCAGGGATCCGGGCACGAGCAGTACTTC. This gives the protein CASSPRQGSGHEQYF. The full variable domain, completed using reference TRBV18 and TRBJ2-7, is NAGVMQNPRHLVRRRGQEARLRCSPMKGHSHVYWYRQLPEEGLKFMVYLQKENIIDESGMPKERFSAEFPKEGPSILRIQQVVRGDSAAYFCASSPRQGSGHEQYFGPGTRLTVT.

The genes are TRBV5-5 and TRBJ1-3; D unresolved. CDR1 is SGHKS and CDR2 is YYEKEE in the germline V gene (reference sequence). This CDR3 has 14 residues. Trimming stripped 2 bases from V and 1 base from J, with 7 bases between. The CDR3 coding sequence is TGTGCCAGCAGCTTTGGAGGGTCTGGAAACACCATATATTTT. It is translated as CASSFGGSGNTIYF.

The chain recombines TRBV9 with TRBJ2-3; TRBD2 might be the D (6 bases). V gave up 3 bases and J gave up 0 bases, with 14 bases separating them. In germline, CDR1 is SGDLS, CDR2 YYNGEE. The length of the CDR3 is 16 residues. The CDR3 here is CASSGGADPSTDTQYF. Written as DNA, the CDR3 is TGTGCCAGCAGCGGCGGGGCCGACCCTAGCACAGATACGCAGTATTTT.

V and J are TRBV9 and TRBJ1-2; 11 bases are a match to TRBD1. Trimming removed 2 bases from V and 7 bases from J; junction bases left unmatched: 10. The V gene's germline CDR1 is SGDLS and CDR2 YYNGEE. CDR3 length: 16 amino acids. The CDR3 loop is CASSVTGTGGHGGYTF. CDR3 DNA sequence: TGTGCCAGCAGCGTTACCGGGACAGGGGGTCATGGTGGCTACACCTTC. Based on the CDR3 plus reference TRBV9 and TRBJ1-2, the full variable domain is DSGVTQTPKHLITATGQRVTLRCSPRSGDLSVYWYQQSLDQGLQFLIQYYNGEERAKGNILERFSAQQFPDLHSELNLSSLELGDSALYFCASSVTGTGGHGGYTFGSGTRLTVV.

The chain recombines TRBV9 with TRBJ2-3; 11 bases line up with TRBD2. V dropped 4 bases and J dropped 6; count of bases not matched to a gene: 10. The length of the CDR3 is 16 residues. Looked up from germline, CDR1 is SGDLS and CDR2 is YYNGEE. The DNA of the CDR3 is TGTGCCAGCAGCCCCCGTAGCGGGGGGGCATCCGATACGCAGTATTTT. Encoded protein: CASSPRSGGASDTQYF.

This clone was seen a single time. The rearrangement joins TRBV7-9 to TRBJ1-1; 9 bases are shared with TRBD1. Losses at the gene ends were 3 bases for V and 5 bases for J; bases not matched to a gene: 7. The CDR3 totals 15 residues. CDR1 is SEHNR and CDR2 is FQNEAQ in the germline V gene (reference sequence). The CDR3 region is CASSLATGGRTEAFF. Here the CDR3 DNA reads TGTGCCAGCAGCTTGGCGACAGGGGGGAGGACTGAAGCTTTCTTT.

The rearrangement uses TRBV7-7 and TRBJ2-6; TRBD1 aligns across 9 bases. The CDR3 runs to 18 residues. The ends lost 5 bases at V and 4 bases at J; junction bases unmatched: 12. Germline lookup yields CDR1 SSHAT and CDR2 FNYEAQ (reference sequence). The CDR3 DNA reads TGTGCCAGCAGCCCTCGTCCCGGGACAGGGATCGGGGCCAACGTCCTGACTTTC. This sequence encodes CASSPRPGTGIGANVLTF. The variable domain in full, with the rest retrieved from reference TRBV7-7 and TRBJ2-6, is GAGVSQSPRYKVTKRGQDVTLRCDPISSHATLYWYQQALGQGPEFLTYFNYEAQPDKSGLPSDRFSAERPEGSISTLTIQRTEQRDSAMYRCASSPRPGTGIGANVLTFGAGSRLTVL.

In this sample, this clone turned up once. The chain employs TRBV14 and TRBJ1-1; D is possibly TRBD1 (5 bases). The CDR3 is 13 residues long. CDR1 SGHDN and CDR2 FVKESK come from the germline V gene. The V end lost 6 bases, the J end lost 11 bases, and 19 bases lay between the germline ends. In nucleotides, the CDR3 is TGTGCCAGCAGTCTCTGGGGGGGGACGGATGCTTTCTTT. It yields the protein CASSLWGGTDAFF.

V is TRBV5-1 and J is TRBJ1-6; 10 bases are shared with TRBD1. The CDR3 has 16 residues. Germline CDR1 and CDR2: SGHRS and YFSETQ. V shed 2 bases, J shed 3 bases, and the junction held 2 bases outside the gene matches. The CDR3 loop reads CASSLGDRGYNSPLHF. The DNA for the CDR3 is TGCGCCAGCAGCTTAGGGGACAGGGGCTATAATTCACCCCTCCACTTT.

This clone was seen only once. The chain uses TRBV28 and TRBJ2-1, with 9 nucleotides matching TRBD1. The V segment lost 5 bases and the J segment 6 bases; nucleotides outside the gene matches: 5. CDR3 length: 14 amino acids. From germline, CDR1 is MDHEN and CDR2 SYDVKM. CDR3 DNA sequence: TGTGCCAGCAGTCCGATGACAGGGGGCAATGAGCAGTTCTTC. It encodes CASSPMTGGNEQFF.

The chain recombines TRBV11-2 with TRBJ1-4; 7 bases align to TRBD1. The germline CDR1 and CDR2 sequences are SGHAT and FQNNGV. This CDR3 has 14 amino acids. V shed 5 bases, J shed 8 bases, and the junction held 8 bases outside the gene matches. The CDR3 region has the DNA TGTGCCAGCAGCCTGGGGACAGTAAGGGAAAAACTGTTTTTT. Translated: CASSLGTVREKLFF.

The chain uses TRBV7-9 and TRBJ1-6; D remains ambiguous. In germline, CDR1 is SEHNR, CDR2 FQNEAQ (reference sequence). V was cut by 3 bases and J by 4 bases, with 13 bases left in between. The CDR3 is 16 residues long. The CDR3 loop reads CASSLGAGFYNSPLHF. The CDR3 nucleotides read TGTGCCAGCAGCTTGGGAGCGGGGTTTTATAATTCACCCCTCCACTTT.

V is TRBV19 and J is TRBJ2-1; 9 bases fit TRBD2. The CDR3 sequence is 16 residues long. The germline gives CDR1 LNHDA, CDR2 SQIVND (reference sequence). Trimming removed 10 bases from V and 2 bases from J; junction bases left unmatched: 12. The CDR3 spells CATPGVRGGAYNEQFF. CDR3 nucleotides: TGTGCCACGCCGGGAGTGCGGGGGGGCGCCTACAATGAGCAGTTCTTC. The full variable domain, completed using reference TRBV19 and TRBJ2-1, is DGGITQSPKYLFRKEGQNVTLSCEQNLNHDAMYWYRQDPGQGLRLIYYSQIVNDFQKGDIAEGYSVSREKKESFPLTVTSAQKNPTAFYLCATPGVRGGAYNEQFFGPGTRLTVL.

The chain is built from TRBV5-5 and TRBJ2-3; a possible D gene is TRBD2 (6 bases). The CDR3 is 14 amino acids. The germline V and J ends were trimmed by 5 bases and 4 bases, with 14 bases remaining between them. The germline CDR1 and CDR2 sequences are SGHKS and YYEKEE (reference sequence). The CDR3 loop is CASSHGGAADTQYF. CDR3 DNA sequence: TGTGCCAGCAGTCACGGAGGGGCGGCAGATACGCAGTATTTT. The full variable domain, rest sourced from reference TRBV5-5 and TRBJ2-3, is DAGVTQSPTHLIKTRGQQVTLRCSPISGHKSVSWYQQVLGQGPQFIFQYYEKEERGRGNFPDRFSARQFPNYSSELNVNALLLGDSALYLCASSHGGAADTQYFGPGTRLTVL.

CDR3 in amino acids: CASSADRDYGYTF. In DNA, the CDR3 is TGCGCCAGCAGCGCGGACAGGGACTATGGCTACACCTTC. The V gene is TRBV5-1, the J gene TRBJ1-2, with TRBD1 matching 8 bases. Trimming removed 4 bases from V and 3 bases from J; junction bases left unmatched: 2. From germline, CDR1 is SGHRS and CDR2 YFSETQ. CDR3 size: 13 residues. The complete variable domain, with remaining parts taken from reference TRBV5-1 and TRBJ1-2, reads KAGVTQTPRYLIKTRGQQVTLSCSPISGHRSVSWYQQTPGQGLQFLFEYFSETQRNKGNFPGRFSGRQFSNSRSEMNVSTLELGDSALYLCASSADRDYGYTFGSGTRLTVV.

The chain joins TRBV27 to TRBJ2-2; TRBD2 matches at 8 bases. The trim removed 6 bases at V and 4 bases at J, leaving 10 bases unmatched. This CDR3 region has 16 residues. In germline, CDR1 is MNHEY, CDR2 SMNVEV (reference sequence). In DNA form, the CDR3 reads TGTGCCAGCAGGCCAGGGGTTAGCGGGACCACCGGGGAGCTGTTTTTT. It is translated as CASRPGVSGTTGELFF.

The V and J genes are TRBV29-1 and TRBJ2-5; 7 nucleotides match TRBD1. Germline loops: CDR1 SQVTM, CDR2 ANQGSEA. The CDR3 spans 12 residues. V dropped 4 bases and J dropped 4; count of bases not matched to a gene: 3. CDR3 sequence reads: CSVATGVETQYF. The CDR3 nucleotides are TGCAGCGTTGCTACAGGGGTAGAGACCCAGTACTTC.

Written as DNA, the CDR3 is TGTGCCAGCAGTGCCAGCTCAGGGGGTTACGAGCAGTACTTC. It yields the protein CASSASSGGYEQYF. The chain carries TRBV2 and TRBJ2-7; the match to TRBD1 covers 7 bases. Unmatched junction bases numbered 7, after V lost 4 bases and J lost 4 bases. Germline V gene sequence: CDR1 SNHLY, CDR2 FYNNEI. There are 14 residues in the CDR3.

The genes are TRBV7-2 and TRBJ1-1; D call uncertain. Germline V gene data show CDR1 as SGHTA and CDR2 as FQGNSA. Trimming took 1 base from V and 4 from J, leaving 10 bases between them. There are 14 residues in the CDR3. CDR3 DNA sequence: TGTGCCAGCAGCTTAGTTTCTCCGGGCACTGAAGCTTTCTTT. This sequence encodes CASSLVSPGTEAFF.

V gene TRBV6-2 or TRBV6-3 combines with J gene TRBJ2-5, with D possibly being TRBD2 (6 bases). Deletions cut 6 bases from V and 1 base from J, with 18 bases between. Germline CDR1 and CDR2: MNHEY and SVGEGT. The CDR3 contains 16 residues. CDR3 nucleotides: TGTGCCAGCAGCCGGGACTCCTATGGTATCCAAGAGACCCAGTACTTC. This encodes CASSRDSYGIQETQYF.

This clone was counted only a few times. This CDR3 reads CSVEVGAGVRETQYF. The CDR3 DNA reads as TGCAGCGTTGAAGTCGGAGCGGGAGTCAGGGAGACCCAGTACTTC. V gene TRBV29-1 combines with J gene TRBJ2-5; 8 bases align to TRBD2. Per germline, CDR1 SQVTM and CDR2 ANQGSEA. The J segment lost 5 bases and the V segment lost 1 base, leaving 9 bases of the junction unmatched. The length of the CDR3 is 15 residues.

This chain connects TRBV7-2 to TRBJ2-5, with a weak D call TRBD1 (6 bases). CDR1 and CDR2 from the germline V gene are SGHTA and FQGNSA. The V and J ends lost 5 bases and 2 bases respectively, with 9 bases between them. There are 13 residues in the CDR3. CDR3 loop: CASSLGQQETQYF. CDR3 coding DNA: TGTGCCAGCAGCCTTGGACAGCAAGAGACCCAGTACTTC. The entire variable domain, with the rest obtained from reference TRBV7-2 and TRBJ2-5, is as follows: GAGVSQSPSNKVTEKGKDVELRCDPISGHTALYWYRQSLGQGLEFLIYFQGNSAPDKSGLPSDRFSAERTGGSVSTLTIQRTQQEDSAVYLCASSLGQQETQYFGPGTRLLVL.

This clone was seen a single time. CDR3: CASSMNSGSSGELFF. The DNA of the CDR3 is TGTGCCAGCAGTATGAATAGCGGGAGTTCCGGGGAGCTGTTTTTT. The V call is TRBV2, the J call TRBJ2-2; TRBD2 aligns across 9 bases. CDR1 is SNHLY and CDR2 is FYNNEI in the germline V gene. V gave up 5 bases and J gave up 6 bases; unmatched junction bases: 7. The CDR3 has 15 amino acids.

The chain couples TRBV4-3 to TRBJ2-1; TRBD1 might be the D (5 bases). The ends were cut back, 2 bases at V and 2 bases at J, with 13 bases in the middle. The CDR3 spans 16 residues. Looked up from germline, CDR1 is LGHNA and CDR2 is YSLEER. The CDR3 spells CASSQNSRVAYNEQFF. The CDR3 coding sequence is TGCGCCAGCAGCCAAAATTCCAGGGTGGCCTACAATGAGCAGTTCTTC.

The chain is built from TRBV4-3 and TRBJ2-5; D may be TRBD2 (7 bases). With 4 bases removed from V and 3 bases from J, the gap between germline ends came to 18 bases. Germline-derived CDR1 and CDR2 are LGHNA and YSLEER. The CDR3 loop spans 16 amino acids. This chain's CDR3 is CASSLGWGEGEETQYF. In DNA form, the CDR3 reads TGCGCCAGCAGCCTCGGATGGGGGGAGGGGGAAGAGACCCAGTACTTC.

This chain uses TRBV9 with TRBJ2-1; the D gene is possibly TRBD1 (6 bases). V lost 3 bases and J 12 bases, leaving 22 bases between the germline ends. The germline gives CDR1 SGDLS, CDR2 YYNGEE. This CDR3 is built from 15 residues. The CDR3 is CASSEREGTIGLQFF. CDR3 DNA: TGTGCCAGCAGCGAGAGAGAGGGGACAATCGGCTTGCAGTTCTTC.

The chain is built from TRBV19 and TRBJ2-1, with 7 nucleotides matching TRBD2. Trimming took 4 bases from V and 3 from J; bases not matched to a gene: 3. CDR3 length equals 14 residues. The germline CDR1 and CDR2 sequences are LNHDA and SQIVND (reference sequence). CDR3 coding DNA: TGTGCCAGTAGTACTGCTAGCGGCTACAATGAGCAGTTCTTC. Protein: CASSTASGYNEQFF.